This TCR beta chain emerged from a study of T cells in Graves' hyperthyroidism and ophthalmopathy. Study summary: Pretreatment peripheral blood was obtained at initial diagnosis. Findings and caveats of the study: By a 13 V-J model, ophthalmopathy was set apart from stable hyperthyroidism. Blood also contained most expanded thyroid clonotypes above 0.001.

This clonotype showed up many times. Its antigen is currently unknown. TCR beta CDR3 region amplification was performed from RNA transcripts. Carried out on the TCR CDR3, a first-round RT-PCR used the HTBI primer set. TCRdb re-called the multiplex PCR reads through MiXCR, storing one row per CDR3 protein. The sample lists approximately 400,000 distinct CDR3 sequences, roughly 13% occurring once. On the basis of clinical symptoms, serum thyroxine and TRAb, thyroid ultrasound and orbital computed tomography, diagnoses were made. The sequenced sample consisted of blood. This TCR derives from a man aged 50 to 60 with Graves' ophthalmopathy.

For the CDR3, the DNA is TGTGCCAGCAGCTTATTGGTTCGGCGGGAGTGGGCCCGGGACATTCAGTACTTC. It encodes CASSLLVRREWARDIQYF. The genes are TRBV7-2 and TRBJ2-4; TRBD2 matches 7 bases. Germline trimming cut 2 bases from V and 8 bases from J; bases unmatched to any gene: 18. CDR1 is SGHTA, CDR2 FQGNSA, per germline. The CDR3 is made up of 18 amino acids.